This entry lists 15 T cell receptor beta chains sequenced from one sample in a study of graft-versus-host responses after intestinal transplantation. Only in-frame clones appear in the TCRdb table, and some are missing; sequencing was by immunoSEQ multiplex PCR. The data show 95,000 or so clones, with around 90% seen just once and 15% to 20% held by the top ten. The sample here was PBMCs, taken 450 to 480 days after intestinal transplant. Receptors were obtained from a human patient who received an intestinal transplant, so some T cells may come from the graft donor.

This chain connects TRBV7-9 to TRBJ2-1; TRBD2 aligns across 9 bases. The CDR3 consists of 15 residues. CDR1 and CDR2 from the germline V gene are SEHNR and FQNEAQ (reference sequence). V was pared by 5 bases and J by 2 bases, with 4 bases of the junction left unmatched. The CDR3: CASSASSGAYNEQFF. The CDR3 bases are TGTGCCAGCAGCGCCTCTAGCGGGGCCTACAATGAGCAGTTCTTC. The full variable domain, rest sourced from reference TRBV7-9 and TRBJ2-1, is DTGVSQNPRHKITKRGQNVTFRCDPISEHNRLYWYRQTLGQGPEFLTYFQNEAQLEKSRLLSDRFSAERPKGSFSTLEIQRTEQGDSAMYLCASSASSGAYNEQFFGPGTRLTVL.

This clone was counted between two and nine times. DNA for the CDR3: TGTGCCAGCAGCCCACGGGACACTGAAGCTTTCTTT. Encoded protein: CASSPRDTEAFF. J is TRBJ1-1 and V is TRBV2; no firm D call. This CDR3 has 12 amino acids. Germline lookup yields CDR1 SNHLY and CDR2 FYNNEI. Trimming stripped 6 bases from V and 3 bases from J, with 8 bases between. The variable domain in full, with the rest retrieved from reference TRBV2 and TRBJ1-1, is EPEVTQTPSHQVTQMGQEVILRCVPISNHLYFYWYRQILGQKVEFLVSFYNNEISEKSEIFDDQFSVERPDGSNFTLKIRSTKLEDSAMYFCASSPRDTEAFFGQGTRLTVV.

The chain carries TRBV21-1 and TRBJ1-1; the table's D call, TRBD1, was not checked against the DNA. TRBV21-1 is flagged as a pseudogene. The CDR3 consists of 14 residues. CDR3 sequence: CASTQGARNTEAFF. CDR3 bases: TGTGCCAGCACCCAGGGGGCGCGGAACACTGAAGCTTTCTTT.

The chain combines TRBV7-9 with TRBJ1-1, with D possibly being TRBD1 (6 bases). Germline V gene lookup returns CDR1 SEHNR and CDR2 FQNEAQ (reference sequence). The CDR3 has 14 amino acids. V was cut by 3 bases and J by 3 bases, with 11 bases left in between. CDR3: CASSLVPGDTEAFF. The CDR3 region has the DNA TGTGCCAGCAGCTTGGTCCCAGGGGACACTGAAGCTTTCTTT.

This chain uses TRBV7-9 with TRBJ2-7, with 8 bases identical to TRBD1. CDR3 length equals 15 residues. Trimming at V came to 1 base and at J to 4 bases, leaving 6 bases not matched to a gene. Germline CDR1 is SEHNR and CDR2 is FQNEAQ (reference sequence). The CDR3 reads CASSLGQGLGYEQYF. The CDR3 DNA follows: TGTGCCAGCAGCTTAGGACAGGGGTTGGGGTACGAGCAGTACTTC. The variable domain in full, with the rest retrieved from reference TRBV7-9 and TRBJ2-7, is DTGVSQNPRHKITKRGQNVTFRCDPISEHNRLYWYRQTLGQGPEFLTYFQNEAQLEKSRLLSDRFSAERPKGSFSTLEIQRTEQGDSAMYLCASSLGQGLGYEQYFGPGTRLTVT.

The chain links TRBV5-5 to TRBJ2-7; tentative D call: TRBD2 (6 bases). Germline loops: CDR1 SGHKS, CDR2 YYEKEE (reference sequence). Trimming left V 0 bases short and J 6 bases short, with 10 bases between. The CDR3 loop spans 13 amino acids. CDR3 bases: TGTGCCAGCAGCTTGGGGGACTTTGGCGAGCAGTACTTC. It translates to CASSLGDFGEQYF.

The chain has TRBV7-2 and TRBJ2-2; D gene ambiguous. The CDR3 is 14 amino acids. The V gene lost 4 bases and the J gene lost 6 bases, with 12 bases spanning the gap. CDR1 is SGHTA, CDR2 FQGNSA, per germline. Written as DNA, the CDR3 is TGTGCCAGCAGCTCCAATTATTACGCCGGGGAGCTGTTTTTT. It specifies CASSSNYYAGELFF.

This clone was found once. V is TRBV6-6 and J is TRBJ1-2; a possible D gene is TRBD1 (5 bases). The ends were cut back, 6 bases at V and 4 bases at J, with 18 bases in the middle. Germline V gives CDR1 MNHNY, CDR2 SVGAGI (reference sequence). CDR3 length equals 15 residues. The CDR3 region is CASSRDSLNLYGYTF. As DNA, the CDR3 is TGTGCCAGCAGCCGCGACAGCCTAAACCTCTATGGCTACACCTTC.

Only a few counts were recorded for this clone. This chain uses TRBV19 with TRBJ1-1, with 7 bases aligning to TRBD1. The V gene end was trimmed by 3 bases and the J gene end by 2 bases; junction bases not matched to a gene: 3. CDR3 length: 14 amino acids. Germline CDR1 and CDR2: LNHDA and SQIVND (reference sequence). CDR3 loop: CASSMDRINTEAFF. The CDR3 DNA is TGTGCCAGTAGTATGGACAGGATCAACACTGAAGCTTTCTTT.

For the CDR3, the DNA is TGTGCCAGCAGCTTACGTATAAACCCCCACGAGCAGTACTTC. Amino acid sequence: CASSLRINPHEQYF. J is TRBJ2-7 and V is TRBV7-9, with unresolved D. CDR3 length: 14 amino acids. The V gene lost 2 bases and the J gene lost 5 bases, with 13 bases spanning the gap. Germline V gene lookup returns CDR1 SEHNR and CDR2 FQNEAQ (reference sequence).

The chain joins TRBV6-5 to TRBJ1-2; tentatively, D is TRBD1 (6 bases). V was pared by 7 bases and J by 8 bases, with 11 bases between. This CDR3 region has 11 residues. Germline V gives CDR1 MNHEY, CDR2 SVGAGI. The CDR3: CASTRGGGYTF. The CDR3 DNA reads TGTGCCAGCACCCGAGGGGGGGGCTACACCTTC.

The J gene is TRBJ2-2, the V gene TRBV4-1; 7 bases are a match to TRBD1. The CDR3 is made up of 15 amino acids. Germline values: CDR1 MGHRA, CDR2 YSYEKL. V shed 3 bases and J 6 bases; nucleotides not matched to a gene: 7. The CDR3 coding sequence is TGCGCCAGCAGCCACTCCTTGGACAGGTCCGGGGAGCTGTTTTTT. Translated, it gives CASSHSLDRSGELFF.

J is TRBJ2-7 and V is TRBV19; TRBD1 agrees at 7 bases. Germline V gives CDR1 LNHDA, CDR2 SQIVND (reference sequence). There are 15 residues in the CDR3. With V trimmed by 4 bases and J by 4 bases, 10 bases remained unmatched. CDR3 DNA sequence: TGTGCCAGTAGTACCTCAGGGGGAAACCTTTACGAGCAGTACTTC. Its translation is CASSTSGGNLYEQYF.

The DNA of the CDR3 is TGCGCCAGCAGCCGGACCGGCGATGGCTACACCTTC. This gives the protein CASSRTGDGYTF. The gene calls are TRBV5-1 and TRBJ1-2; D uncertain. The CDR3 has 12 residues. Germline V gene lookup returns CDR1 SGHRS and CDR2 YFSETQ. V lost 4 bases and J lost 6, with 10 bases in between.

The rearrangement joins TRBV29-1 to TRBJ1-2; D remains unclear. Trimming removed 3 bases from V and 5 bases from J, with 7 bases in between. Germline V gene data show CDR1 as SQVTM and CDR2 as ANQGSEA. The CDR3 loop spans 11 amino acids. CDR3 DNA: TGCAGCGTTGATTGTGGGTATGGCTACACCTTC. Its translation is CSVDCGYGYTF.